Below are 12 T cell receptor beta chains sequenced from a single sample in a study of tumor-infiltrating lymphocytes in primary liver carcinoma. RNA isolated from unsorted whole blood supplied the blood RNA, with germline DNA also extracted. cDNA specific to TCR beta was made from 500 ng of total RNA, with a constant-region primer employed for priming. TCR beta libraries came from three nested multiplex PCR rounds using slightly modified ARM-PCR. The study ran its first two PCR rounds for roughly 11 cycles each, using TRBV1-TRBV30 forward primers and a C-beta reverse primer. One entry per CDR3 protein, called by TCRdb with MiXCR from the multiplex PCR reads. The sample lists almost 200,000 distinct CDR3 sequences; 65% were seen once. Sequenced material: peripheral blood. These TCRs come from a woman aged 60-70 years with primary liver carcinoma and hepatitis B virus infection.

The CDR3 loop reads CASSVRQNTGELFF. CDR3 nucleotide sequence: TGTGCCAGCAGTGTCAGACAAAACACCGGGGAGCTGTTTTTT. The chain employs TRBV6-6 and TRBJ2-2; D call uncertain. The germline V gene encodes CDR1 MNHNY and CDR2 SVGAGI (reference sequence). Trimming removed 5 bases at V and 2 bases at J, with 9 bases between. The CDR3 covers 14 residues.

The chain is built from TRBV20-1 and TRBJ1-6; D may be TRBD1 (6 bases). With 4 bases removed from V and 6 bases from J, the gap between germline ends came to 25 bases. The length of the CDR3 is 18 residues. CDR1 and CDR2 (germline): DFQATT, SNEGSKA (reference sequence). Written as DNA, the CDR3 is TGCAGTGCTATTCTACCGCGGGACAAAGGGATTAGTAATTCACCCCTCCACTTT. This translates into CSAILPRDKGISNSPLHF.

This clonotype has just a few counts. J is TRBJ2-2 and V is TRBV11-2, with D maybe TRBD2 (5 bases). Between the trimmed V and J ends, which lost 9 bases and 1 base, there was a span of 12 bases. Germline values: CDR1 SGHAT, CDR2 FQNNGV. The CDR3 is 14 amino acids. This CDR3 reads CASAGQLNTGELFF. The DNA of the CDR3 is TGTGCCAGTGCGGGTCAGTTGAACACCGGGGAGCTGTTTTTT.

This clonotype was observed a single time. The rearrangement uses TRBV6-6 and TRBJ2-7; D not resolved. CDR1 and CDR2 (germline): MNHNY, SVGAGI (reference sequence). V was shortened by 7 bases and J by 4 bases, with 14 bases between the two germline ends. This CDR3 spans 13 amino acids. The CDR3 reads CASISPPLYEQYF. The CDR3 DNA reads TGTGCCAGCATTTCCCCACCGCTATACGAGCAGTACTTC.

Of note for this clonotype: With a much larger clone just one base away, this may be a read error. This chain connects TRBV12-3 or TRBV12-4 to TRBJ1-5; tentative D call: TRBD1 (5 bases). The CDR3 runs to 14 residues. Between the trimmed V and J ends, which lost 2 bases and 11 bases, there was a span of 16 bases. The CDR3 sequence: CASSLTLGGSAQHF. DNA of the CDR3: TGTGCCAGCAGTTTAACGCTCGGGGGGTCAGCCCAGCATTTT.

This clonotype was detected ten times or more. The chain combines TRBV11-2 with TRBJ2-7, with 10 nucleotides matching TRBD2. The CDR3 spans 18 residues. Unmatched junction bases numbered 15, after V lost 5 bases and J lost 2 bases. The germline V gene has CDR1 SGHAT and CDR2 FQNNGV. In DNA, the CDR3 is TGTGCCAGCAGCCTGATTAAGCGGGAGGGCCTTAGGACCTACGAGCAGTACTTC. Protein sequence: CASSLIKREGLRTYEQYF.

Details on this clonotype: A single base separates this from a much larger clone, so it may be a read error. The chain is built from TRBV30 and TRBJ2-1, with a tentative D call TRBD1 (5 bases). Germline CDR1 and CDR2: GTSNPN and SVGIG (reference sequence). The length of the CDR3 is 12 residues. The CDR3 DNA sequence: TGTACCTGGAAAGACAGTAGCTATGAGCAGTTCTTC. Amino acid sequence: CTWKDSSYEQFF.

This clonotype was observed a handful of times. V usage is TRBV15 and J usage is TRBJ1-2; D perhaps matches TRBD1 (6 bases). V lost 5 bases and J lost 0, with 16 bases in between. This CDR3 has 16 amino acids. Per the germline V gene, CDR1 is LNHNV and CDR2 is YYDKDF (reference sequence). In nucleotides, the CDR3 is TGTGCCACCAGCCCAGGGGTCAGGACAGCTAACTATGGCTACACCTTC. Residues: CATSPGVRTANYGYTF.

This chain uses TRBV6-5 with TRBJ2-5; D gene unclear. V was shortened by 6 bases and J by 8 bases, with 19 bases between the two germline ends. The CDR3 extends over 14 amino acids. Germline values: CDR1 MNHEY, CDR2 SVGAGI. CDR3 sequence (DNA): TGTGCCAGCAGACAACATGGGAATCGAGATACCCAGTACTTC. Translating it yields CASRQHGNRDTQYF.

This clonotype has a count of ten or more. The V call is TRBV12-3 or TRBV12-4, the J call TRBJ1-2; D perhaps matches TRBD1 (6 bases). Trimming stripped 3 bases from V and 4 bases from J, with 9 bases between. CDR3 length equals 13 residues. For the CDR3, the DNA is TGTGCCAGCAGTTTCGGGGGCCCCTATGGCTACACCTTC. As protein: CASSFGGPYGYTF.

This clonotype has a count of ten or more. This sequence joins TRBV11-3 and TRBJ2-3; 10 nucleotides line up with TRBD2. Germline CDR1 is SGHNT and CDR2 is YENEEA. The trim removed 5 bases at V and 2 bases at J, leaving 4 bases unmatched. This CDR3 is 15 amino acids long. The CDR3 loop reads CASSPGTSDTDTQYF. CDR3 DNA sequence: TGTGCCAGCAGCCCAGGGACTAGCGACACAGATACGCAGTATTTT.

Remarks on this clonotype: An end of the junction does not agree with germline; a read error may underlie this. The genes are TRBV5-1 and TRBJ1-4; D unresolved. Germline CDR1 reads SGHRS; CDR2 reads YFSETQ. CDR3 size: 15 residues. The CDR3 spells CASSLVPGSDERLFF. The CDR3 coding sequence is TGCGCCAGCAGCTTGGTTCCTGGGTCCGATGAAAGACTGTTTTTT.